Ten or more counts support the clone carrying this T cell receptor beta chain. What it binds is unknown. In making TCR cDNA, 5'RACE template switching added a universal primer site and UMIs to it. TCRdb re-analysed the 5' RACE reads in MiXCR, keeping a single row per CDR3 protein. The sample consists of about 69,000 distinct CDR3 sequences, 5% to 6.5% of them appearing once. This entry belongs to a study of T cells after yellow fever vaccination. About the study: Low-cell-number fractions were prepared with SMART-Seq v4 Ultra Low Input.

Overall study results and limits: Booster sampling recovered most clones from primary vaccination (96% CD4, over 75% CD8). Relatively few clonotypes were ones that appeared in both CD4 and CD8 compartments.

Per the germline V gene, CDR1 is GTSNPN and CDR2 is SVGIG (reference sequence). V lost 3 bases and J 0 bases, leaving 9 bases between the germline ends. The CDR3 spans 14 residues. This TCR derives from a man younger than 30 who received the YFV17D yellow fever vaccine. The input for sequencing was CD4+ T cells sorted from PBMCs, taken roughly 15 days after the first yellow fever vaccination. V gene TRBV30 combines with J gene TRBJ1-5, with D unclear. The CDR3 region is CAWRQPYSNQPQHF. DNA of the CDR3: TGTGCCTGGAGACAGCCGTATAGCAATCAGCCCCAGCATTTT.